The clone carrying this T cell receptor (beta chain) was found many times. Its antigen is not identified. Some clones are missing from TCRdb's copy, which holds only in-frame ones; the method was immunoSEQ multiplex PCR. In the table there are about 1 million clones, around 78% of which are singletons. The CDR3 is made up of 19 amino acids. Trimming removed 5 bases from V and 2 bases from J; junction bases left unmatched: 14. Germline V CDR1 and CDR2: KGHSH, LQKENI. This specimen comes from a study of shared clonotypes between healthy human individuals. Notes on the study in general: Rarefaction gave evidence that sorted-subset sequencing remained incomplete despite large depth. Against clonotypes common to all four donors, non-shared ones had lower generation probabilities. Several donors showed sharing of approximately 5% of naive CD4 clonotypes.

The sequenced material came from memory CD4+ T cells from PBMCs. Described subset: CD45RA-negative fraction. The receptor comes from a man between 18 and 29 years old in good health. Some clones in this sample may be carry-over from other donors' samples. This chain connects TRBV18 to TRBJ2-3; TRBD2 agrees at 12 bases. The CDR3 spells CASSSNLASGRDTTDTQYF. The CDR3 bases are TGTGCCAGCTCATCTAATCTGGCTAGCGGGAGGGATACCACAGATACGCAGTATTTT.